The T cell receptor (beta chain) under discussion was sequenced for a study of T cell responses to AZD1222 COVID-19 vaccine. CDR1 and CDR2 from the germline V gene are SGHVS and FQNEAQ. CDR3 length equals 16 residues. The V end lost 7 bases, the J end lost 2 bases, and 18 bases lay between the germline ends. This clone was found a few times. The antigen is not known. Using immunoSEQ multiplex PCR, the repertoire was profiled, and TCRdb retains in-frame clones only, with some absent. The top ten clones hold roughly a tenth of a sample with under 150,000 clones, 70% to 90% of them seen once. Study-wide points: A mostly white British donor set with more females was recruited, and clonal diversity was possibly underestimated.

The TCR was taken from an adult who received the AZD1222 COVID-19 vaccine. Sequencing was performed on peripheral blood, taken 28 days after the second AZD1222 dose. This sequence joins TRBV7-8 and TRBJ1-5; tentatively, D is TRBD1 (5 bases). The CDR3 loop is CASIASGGSGNQPQHF. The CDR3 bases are TGTGCCAGCATCGCAAGCGGGGGGTCCGGCAATCAGCCCCAGCATTTT.